The 25 T cell receptor beta chains below were found in one sample sequenced in a study of blood T cell repertoires in COVID-19. Data came from immunoSEQ multiplex PCR; TCRdb stores just in-frame clones and leaves some out. The table shows roughly 130,000 clones, with around 79% occurring only once. Material: peripheral blood. The receptors derive from a woman aged 70-85 years with COVID-19, enrolled during active disease.

V usage is TRBV6-5 and J usage is TRBJ1-2, with D perhaps matching TRBD1 (6 bases). The V end was cut by 4 bases, the J end by 6 bases, with 21 bases between. This CDR3 has 16 residues. Per the germline V gene, CDR1 is MNHEY and CDR2 is SVGAGI. The CDR3 DNA reads as TGTGCCAGCAGTTGGGGCCGCGGTAGGACAGCTAATGGCTACACCTTC. It codes for CASSWGRGRTANGYTF.

The genes are TRBV19 and TRBJ1-5; D remains ambiguous. This CDR3 has 14 residues. Germline V lookup: CDR1 LNHDA, CDR2 SQIVND (reference sequence). Trimming pared 2 bases from V and 4 bases from J, leaving 9 bases between. CDR3 protein: CASSISPPNQPQHF. The CDR3 DNA reads TGTGCCAGTAGTATAAGCCCCCCTAATCAGCCCCAGCATTTT.

The chain joins TRBV4-1 to TRBJ1-5, with D perhaps TRBD1 (6 bases). CDR1 MGHRA and CDR2 YSYEKL come from the germline V gene. This CDR3 region has 15 residues. Trimming removed 1 base from V and 3 bases from J, with 10 bases in between. The CDR3 DNA sequence: TGCGCCAGCAGCCAAGGACAGGCTCCCAATCAGCCCCAGCATTTT. It is translated as CASSQGQAPNQPQHF.

This chain links TRBV5-5 with TRBJ2-7; 12 nucleotides agree with TRBD1. The CDR3 spans 16 residues. V lost 4 bases and J lost 4; bases outside the gene matches: 9. Germline CDR1 reads SGHKS; CDR2 reads YYEKEE (reference sequence). CDR3 coding DNA: TGTGCCAGCAGCCGAGACGCGGGACAGGGGGCTTACGAGCAGTACTTC. Translating gives CASSRDAGQGAYEQYF.

V gene TRBV3-1 (or the pseudogene TRBV3-2) combines with J gene TRBJ2-2; D possibly corresponds to TRBD1 (6 bases). This CDR3 comprises 17 residues. The V end was cut by 0 bases, the J end by 4 bases, with 15 bases between. From germline, CDR1 is LGHDT and CDR2 YNNKEL (reference sequence). The CDR3 here is CASSQDRRQASTGELFF. The CDR3 nucleotides are TGTGCCAGCAGCCAAGATAGGAGACAGGCGAGCACCGGGGAGCTGTTTTTT.

The chain is built from TRBV27 and TRBJ2-3; 10 nucleotides align to TRBD2. The CDR3 has 15 residues. The germline V gene encodes CDR1 MNHEY and CDR2 SMNVEV (reference sequence). V shed 5 bases, J shed 6 bases, and the junction held 8 bases outside the gene matches. The CDR3 DNA follows: TGTGCCAGCAGTCCCTTCGGAGCGGGGGGGGATACGCAGTATTTT. Its protein product is CASSPFGAGGDTQYF.

The chain couples TRBV24-1 to TRBJ2-5; 7 bases match TRBD2. After removal of 5 bases from V and 2 bases from J, the junction contained 10 bases not matched to a gene. Germline lookup yields CDR1 KGHDR and CDR2 SFDVKD. The CDR3 has 16 residues. CDR3 nucleotides: TGTGCCACCAGTGCCGGGGGGATCAGTTCTCAAGAGACCCAGTACTTC. Translation gives CATSAGGISSQETQYF.

A few counts support this clone. This chain links TRBV6-5 with TRBJ1-2; 8 bases fit TRBD1. There are 16 residues in the CDR3. Germline CDR1 MNHEY, CDR2 SVGAGI. The V gene end was trimmed by 2 bases and the J gene end by 1 base; junction bases not matched to a gene: 6. The CDR3 sequence: CASSYGTGGRNYGYTF. In DNA, the CDR3 is TGTGCCAGCAGTTACGGTACAGGGGGGCGTAACTATGGCTACACCTTC.

The V and J genes are TRBV5-1 and TRBJ2-7; D is ambiguous. Trimming took off 0 bases at V and 6 bases at J, with 7 bases between the two ends. Germline V gene sequence: CDR1 SGHRS, CDR2 YFSETQ. This CDR3 has 12 residues. This CDR3 reads CASSLAVGEQYF. The CDR3 DNA reads as TGCGCCAGCAGCTTGGCCGTCGGCGAGCAGTACTTC. Full variable domain (missing parts from reference TRBV5-1 and TRBJ2-7): KAGVTQTPRYLIKTRGQQVTLSCSPISGHRSVSWYQQTPGQGLQFLFEYFSETQRNKGNFPGRFSGRQFSNSRSEMNVSTLELGDSALYLCASSLAVGEQYFGPGTRLTVT.

The V and J genes are TRBV9 and TRBJ2-1; possible D gene TRBD2, 7 bases. The CDR3 contains 15 residues. Per germline, CDR1 SGDLS and CDR2 YYNGEE. The germline V and J ends were trimmed by 1 base and 6 bases, with 14 bases remaining between them. CDR3 loop: CASSVIAGASNEQFF. In DNA form, the CDR3 reads TGTGCCAGCAGCGTAATTGCGGGGGCATCCAATGAGCAGTTCTTC. The full variable domain, rest sourced from reference TRBV9 and TRBJ2-1, is DSGVTQTPKHLITATGQRVTLRCSPRSGDLSVYWYQQSLDQGLQFLIQYYNGEERAKGNILERFSAQQFPDLHSELNLSSLELGDSALYFCASSVIAGASNEQFFGPGTRLTVL.

This chain uses TRBV29-1 with TRBJ1-2; D gene ambiguous. Germline loops: CDR1 SQVTM, CDR2 ANQGSEA. The CDR3 sequence is 14 residues long. The V gene lost 3 bases and the J gene lost 4 bases, with 15 bases spanning the gap. Here the CDR3 DNA reads TGCAGCGTTGACGCCGGGATCACCCCCTATGGCTACACCTTC. Encoded protein: CSVDAGITPYGYTF.

The chain carries TRBV2 and TRBJ1-3; 8 bases are a match to TRBD1. Germline lookup yields CDR1 SNHLY and CDR2 FYNNEI. V lost 6 bases and J lost 8; bases outside the gene matches: 6. The CDR3 extends over 13 amino acids. The CDR3 nucleotides read TGTGCCAGCAGAAGCAGGGGGCCGGACACCATATATTTT. It translates to CASRSRGPDTIYF.

The V gene is TRBV24-1, the J gene TRBJ1-4; 7 nucleotides line up with TRBD1. The V gene's germline CDR1 is KGHDR and CDR2 SFDVKD. V trimming: 4 bases; J trimming: 4 bases; junction bases outside the gene matches: 5. This CDR3 spans 15 amino acids. The chain's CDR3 is CATSDPGQHNEKLFF. The CDR3 nucleotides are TGTGCCACCAGTGACCCGGGACAGCATAATGAAAAACTGTTTTTT.

The chain carries TRBV30 and TRBJ2-1; the match to TRBD2 covers 7 bases. V was pared by 0 bases and J by 6 bases, with 8 bases of the junction left unmatched. The CDR3 covers 15 residues. CDR1 and CDR2 (germline): GTSNPN, SVGIG (reference sequence). CDR3 DNA: TGTGCCTGGAGTGTACTGGGGGGGGGTTTCAATGAGCAGTTCTTC. It specifies CAWSVLGGGFNEQFF. The whole variable domain, remainder taken from reference TRBV30 and TRBJ2-1, is SQTIHQWPATLVQPVGSPLSLECTVEGTSNPNLYWYRQAAGRGLQLLFYSVGIGQISSEVPQNLSASRPQDRQFILSSKKLLLSDSGFYLCAWSVLGGGFNEQFFGPGTRLTVL.

This chain connects TRBV29-1 to TRBJ1-1; weak D call: TRBD1 (5 bases). Trimming took off 4 bases at V and 6 bases at J, with 12 bases between the two ends. The CDR3 covers 12 residues. Germline V lookup: CDR1 SQVTM, CDR2 ANQGSEA. In nucleotides, the CDR3 is TGCAGCGTTGGCGCAGGGCCTCCTGAAGCTTTCTTT. This encodes CSVGAGPPEAFF.

The chain carries TRBV5-1 and TRBJ2-2, with 9 bases lining up with TRBD1. The V segment lost 2 bases and the J segment 6 bases; nucleotides outside the gene matches: 8. Germline values: CDR1 SGHRS, CDR2 YFSETQ. There are 16 residues in the CDR3. The CDR3 region is CASSFGTGTSAGELFF. DNA for the CDR3: TGCGCCAGCAGCTTCGGGACAGGGACCTCGGCCGGGGAGCTGTTTTTT.

The rearrangement links TRBV6-6 to TRBJ2-7; 8 positions agree with TRBD2. Per the germline V gene, CDR1 is MNHNY and CDR2 is SVGAGI (reference sequence). The length of the CDR3 is 14 residues. Trimming took 7 bases from V and 2 from J; bases not matched to a gene: 7. The CDR3 sequence is CASIPGGVPYEQYF. The CDR3 DNA is TGTGCCAGCATCCCGGGAGGGGTGCCCTACGAGCAGTACTTC.

This chain links TRBV7-3 with TRBJ2-1, with no clear D. The CDR3 spans 14 residues. The ends were cut back, 0 bases at V and 6 bases at J, with 9 bases in the middle. Germline CDR1 is SGHTA and CDR2 is FQGTGA. CDR3 nucleotide sequence: TGTGCCAGCAGCTTAACCCCCGCTAGCAATGAGCAGTTCTTC. This sequence encodes CASSLTPASNEQFF. The variable domain in full, completed from reference TRBV7-3 and TRBJ2-1, reads GAGVSQTPSNKVTEKGKYVELRCDPISGHTALYWYRQSLGQGPEFLIYFQGTGAADDSGLPNDRFFAVRPEGSVSTLKIQRTERGDSAVYLCASSLTPASNEQFFGPGTRLTVL.

CDR3 in amino acids: CASRTTGDSNQPQHF. The CDR3 DNA reads as TGTGCCAGTAGGACGACAGGGGATAGCAATCAGCCCCAGCATTTT. The rearrangement uses TRBV19 and TRBJ1-5; 8 bases line up with TRBD1. With 6 bases clipped from V and 0 bases from J, the junction kept 4 bases outside the gene matches. The V gene's germline CDR1 is LNHDA and CDR2 SQIVND (reference sequence). This CDR3 is built from 15 residues.

The chain uses TRBV7-2 and TRBJ1-5; a weak D match, TRBD1 (6 bases). V was clipped by 3 bases and J by 9 bases, with 12 bases between them. Germline CDR1 SGHTA, CDR2 FQGNSA. The CDR3 has 13 amino acids. The CDR3 loop reads CASSFAGGPPQHF. The CDR3 DNA sequence: TGTGCCAGCAGCTTCGCGGGGGGGCCGCCCCAGCATTTT.

This rearrangement joins TRBV9 to TRBJ2-3, with 9 bases that match TRBD1. Germline trimming cut 0 bases from V and 3 bases from J; bases unmatched to any gene: 2. Germline V gene sequence: CDR1 SGDLS, CDR2 YYNGEE. The CDR3 loop spans 15 amino acids. The CDR3 region is CASSVGDRETDTQYF. CDR3 DNA sequence: TGTGCCAGCAGCGTAGGGGACAGGGAGACAGATACGCAGTATTTT.

The chain is built from TRBV3-1 (or the pseudogene TRBV3-2) and TRBJ1-3; D is possibly TRBD1 (6 bases). The CDR3 extends over 16 amino acids. CDR1 is LGHDT and CDR2 is YNNKEL in the germline V gene (reference sequence). Trimming left V 4 bases short and J 0 bases short, with 13 bases between. The CDR3 loop is CASSLPTGLSGNTIYF. CDR3 DNA sequence: TGTGCCAGCAGCCTACCCACAGGGCTCTCTGGAAACACCATATATTTT.

This rearrangement joins TRBV6-2 or TRBV6-3 to TRBJ1-1; D possibly corresponds to TRBD1 (6 bases). V dropped 2 bases and J dropped 4 bases, with 11 bases sitting between them. The CDR3 length is 14 residues. Germline V CDR1 and CDR2: MNHEY, SVGEGT. CDR3 bases: TGTGCCAGCAGTTACCCTTCCAGGGGCACTGAAGCTTTCTTT. Translated, it gives CASSYPSRGTEAFF.

This clone was found once. The chain uses TRBV2 and TRBJ1-4, with TRBD1 as a possible D gene (5 bases). The CDR3 spans 15 residues. CDR1 SNHLY and CDR2 FYNNEI come from the germline V gene. V lost 5 bases and J 0 bases, leaving 10 bases between the germline ends. The CDR3 spells CASSTRTTTNEKLFF. Written as DNA, the CDR3 is TGTGCCAGCAGTACCCGGACAACAACTAATGAAAAACTGTTTTTT.

The chain has TRBV11-2 and TRBJ2-2; the D gene is possibly TRBD1 (6 bases). The CDR3 has 14 residues. Trimming took off 5 bases at V and 4 bases at J, with 11 bases between the two ends. Per the germline V gene, CDR1 is SGHAT and CDR2 is FQNNGV. The chain's CDR3 is CASSENRATGELFF. The CDR3 DNA sequence: TGTGCCAGCAGCGAAAACAGGGCCACCGGGGAGCTGTTTTTT.